This T cell receptor beta chain emerged from a study of PD-1 blockade in classical Hodgkin lymphoma. At the level of the study: On a schedule of every 2 weeks, patients received nivolumab 3 mg/kg intravenously.

Indicated time point: cycle 4 day 1 (C4D1), after around six weeks of nivolumab. Each of the patients experienced relapse following autologous stem cell transplantation, and their brentuximab vedotin exposure differed. Assay: immunoSEQ multiplex PCR; the TCRdb copy retains only in-frame clones and omits some. The table includes 21,000 or so clones, roughly 90% detected once. On this clone itself: Its antigen is undetermined.

General study results and limits: Patients with a complete response exhibited baseline diversity comparable to newly diagnosed patients.

Germline values: CDR1 SGDLS, CDR2 YYNGEE. V lost 0 bases and J 4 bases, leaving 22 bases between the germline ends. The CDR3 totals 18 residues. The rearrangement links TRBV9 to TRBJ1-2, with D perhaps TRBD1 (6 bases). The sample consisted of peripheral blood mononuclear cells (PBMCs), taken before the fourth cycle of nivolumab. This sequence originates from a human donor with classical Hodgkin lymphoma. Here the CDR3 DNA reads TGTGCCAGCAGCGTAGGACGCAGGGGAGCCCCCGCTGTCTATGGCTACACCTTC. It codes for CASSVGRRGAPAVYGYTF.